This T cell receptor beta chain appears in the sequencing data of a study of T cell responses to AZD1222 COVID-19 vaccine. Using immunoSEQ multiplex PCR, the repertoire was profiled, and TCRdb retains in-frame clones only, with some absent. This sample carries 150,000 to 200,000 clones, about 90% of them seen once, and the ten largest clones take less than 6.5%. The V end lost 6 bases, the J end lost 5 bases, and 16 bases lay between the germline ends. The CDR3 consists of 14 residues. Germline assignment: CDR1 MDHEN and CDR2 SYDVKM. This clone was counted a single time. This rearrangement joins TRBV28 to TRBJ1-2; D is possibly TRBD1 (5 bases). The sample here was peripheral blood, taken 28 days after the second AZD1222 dose. This TCR was recovered from an adult who received the AZD1222 COVID-19 vaccine. The CDR3 sequence is CASRGRAGRYGYTF. CDR3 nucleotide sequence: TGTGCCAGCAGGGGTAGGGCAGGGCGGTATGGCTACACCTTC.